The next 25 T cell receptor beta chains were all read from a single sample in a study of early T cells in non-severe SARS-CoV-2 infection. Via MiXCR, TCRdb re-called the 5' RACE reads, giving one row per CDR3 protein. The table lists about 49,000 distinct CDR3 sequences, about 6.3% of them singletons, with about 3% in the top ten. Source: whole blood, taken at baseline. These receptors all come from an adult who was a healthcare worker with PCR-confirmed SARS-CoV-2 infection or an uninfected control (not recorded which).

In its sample, this clonotype was seen many times. The chain uses TRBV4-2 and TRBJ1-4, with D perhaps matching TRBD1 (6 bases). The CDR3 extends over 17 amino acids. V was clipped by 0 bases and J by 3 bases, with 14 bases between them. CDR1 and CDR2 from the germline V gene are LGHNA and YNFKEQ. The CDR3 spells CASSQDGAGDSNEKLFF. As DNA, the CDR3 is TGTGCCAGCAGCCAAGATGGGGCAGGGGACTCTAATGAAAAACTGTTTTTT.

The chain employs TRBV10-3 and TRBJ1-1; 8 bases fit TRBD1. Germline V CDR1 and CDR2: ENHRY, SYGVKD. The CDR3 covers 15 residues. V was clipped by 6 bases and J by 5 bases; unmatched bases: 11. The CDR3 coding sequence is TGTGCCATCAGGGAAAGGACAGGGCTATGGACTGAAGCTTTCTTT. As protein: CAIRERTGLWTEAFF.

This clonotype has a count of ten or more. The rearrangement joins TRBV29-1 to TRBJ1-2, with TRBD1 matching 7 bases. From germline, CDR1 is SQVTM and CDR2 ANQGSEA. J was trimmed by 5 bases and V by 7 bases; bases with no gene match: 4. CDR3 length: 11 amino acids. CDR3 coding DNA: TGCAGCGCTATGACAGGGTATGGCTACACCTTC. Translation: CSAMTGYGYTF. Together with reference TRBV29-1 and TRBJ1-2, the CDR3 gives the full variable domain: SAVISQKPSRDICQRGTSLTIQCQVDSQVTMMFWYRQQPGQSLTLIATANQGSEATYESGFVIDKFPISRPNLTFSTLTVSNMSPEDSSIYLCSAMTGYGYTFGSGTRLTVV.

The chain is built from TRBV6-5 and TRBJ2-3; D remains unclear. Trimming took 9 bases from V and 6 from J, leaving 10 bases between them. The CDR3 extends over 11 amino acids. Germline-derived CDR1 and CDR2 are MNHEY and SVGAGI. CDR3 sequence reads: CARTCPDTQYF. CDR3 nucleotide sequence: TGTGCCAGGACATGCCCGGATACGCAGTATTTT.

This clonotype was observed at least ten times. The chain joins TRBV20-1 to TRBJ2-1; TRBD1 or TRBD2 may be the D gene (5 bases each). CDR1 is DFQATT and CDR2 is SNEGSKA in the germline V gene (reference sequence). V was clipped by 4 bases and J by 6 bases, with 16 bases between them. The CDR3 is 14 amino acids. In DNA form, the CDR3 reads TGCAGTGCTAAAGGCCTCCTTGGGGGCAATGAGCAGTTCTTC. Translation gives CSAKGLLGGNEQFF.

This clonotype appeared a few times. This rearrangement joins TRBV20-1 to TRBJ2-5; 7 bases are shared with TRBD2. Per germline, CDR1 DFQATT and CDR2 SNEGSKA (reference sequence). The CDR3 spans 16 residues. V gave up 0 bases and J gave up 2 bases; unmatched junction bases: 9. The CDR3 region has the DNA TGCAGTGCTAGAGATTCCAGCGGGGCACCGCAAGAGACCCAGTACTTC. Its protein is CSARDSSGAPQETQYF.

This clonotype was seen repeatedly, ten times or more. The rearrangement links TRBV11-2 to TRBJ2-2; TRBD1 matches at 9 bases. CDR3 length: 14 amino acids. From germline, CDR1 is SGHAT and CDR2 FQNNGV. With V trimmed by 5 bases and J by 7 bases, 5 bases remained unmatched. As DNA, the CDR3 is TGTGCCAGCAGCCTGGGACAGGGTCACGGGGAGCTGTTTTTT. Its protein product is CASSLGQGHGELFF.

This clonotype was seen only a few times. This rearrangement joins TRBV2 to TRBJ2-7; D tentatively reads TRBD1 or TRBD2 (5 bases each). The V gene lost 7 bases and the J gene lost 3 bases, with 13 bases spanning the gap. The CDR3 totals 13 residues. In germline, CDR1 is SNHLY, CDR2 FYNNEI. The DNA for the CDR3 is TGTGCCAGCACCGGGACCCTTCTCTACGAGCAGTACTTC. It encodes CASTGTLLYEQYF.

There are many counts of this clonotype. The gene calls are TRBV18 and TRBJ1-3; no definite D call. Trimming stripped 0 bases from V and 0 bases from J, with 6 bases between. CDR1 and CDR2 from the germline V gene are KGHSH and LQKENI. CDR3 length: 15 amino acids. The CDR3 is CASSPPVASGNTIYF. CDR3 coding DNA: TGTGCCAGCTCACCACCGGTGGCCTCTGGAAACACCATATATTTT.

This clonotype came up many times. J is TRBJ2-3 and V is TRBV11-3; 13 bases match TRBD2. Germline CDR1 is SGHNT and CDR2 is YENEEA. V was clipped by 4 bases and J by 2 bases; unmatched bases: 3. The CDR3 has 16 amino acids. CDR3 residues: CASSSTSGGFTDTQYF. DNA for the CDR3: TGTGCCAGCAGCTCGACTAGCGGGGGGTTCACAGATACGCAGTATTTT. Variable domain in full (rest from reference TRBV11-3 and TRBJ2-3): EAGVVQSPRYKIIEKKQPVAFWCNPISGHNTLYWYLQNLGQGPELLIRYENEEAVDDSQLPKDRFSAERLKGVDSTLKIQPAELGDSAVYLCASSSTSGGFTDTQYFGPGTRLTVL.

This clonotype was detected a few times. This chain joins TRBV7-2 and TRBJ2-3; perhaps TRBD1 as D (6 bases). The length of the CDR3 is 13 residues. The V gene lost 5 bases and the J gene lost 6 bases, with 12 bases spanning the gap. The germline gives CDR1 SGHTA, CDR2 FQGNSA. The CDR3 loop reads CASSPQGGDTQYF. DNA of the CDR3: TGTGCCAGCAGCCCACAGGGCGGGGATACGCAGTATTTT.

This clonotype was found a few times. The chain uses TRBV7-2 and TRBJ2-3; TRBD1 matches at 9 bases. This CDR3 contains 14 residues. J was trimmed by 5 bases and V by 4 bases; bases with no gene match: 4. CDR1 SGHTA and CDR2 FQGNSA come from the germline V gene. CDR3 protein: CASSSGQGVDTQYF. The CDR3 nucleotides read TGTGCCAGCAGCTCGGGACAGGGAGTAGATACGCAGTATTTT. The whole variable domain, remainder taken from reference TRBV7-2 and TRBJ2-3, is GAGVSQSPSNKVTEKGKDVELRCDPISGHTALYWYRQSLGQGLEFLIYFQGNSAPDKSGLPSDRFSAERTGGSVSTLTIQRTQQEDSAVYLCASSSGQGVDTQYFGPGTRLTVL.

The CDR3, as DNA: TGCGCCAGCAGCCCCGTGGGGGCAGACACTGAAGCTTTCTTT. Translation: CASSPVGADTEAFF. The chain carries TRBV5-1 and TRBJ1-1, with a weak D call TRBD1 (6 bases). This CDR3 has 14 amino acids. Germline lookup yields CDR1 SGHRS and CDR2 YFSETQ. Trimming took off 4 bases at V and 3 bases at J, with 13 bases between the two ends.

This clonotype was seen only a few times. The genes are TRBV4-1 and TRBJ2-5, with 8 bases lining up with TRBD1. The CDR3 sequence is 15 residues long. V dropped 4 bases and J dropped 1; count of bases not matched to a gene: 5. Germline loops: CDR1 MGHRA, CDR2 YSYEKL. Here the CDR3 DNA reads TGCGCCAGCAGCCTTCGGGACAGGTCCCAAGAGACCCAGTACTTC. Translated: CASSLRDRSQETQYF.

This clonotype was counted many times. CDR3 sequence (DNA): TGTGCCAGCAGCTTGCATCAGGGAGCGGGCGAGACCCAGTACTTC. Amino acid sequence: CASSLHQGAGETQYF. The V gene is TRBV11-3, the J gene TRBJ2-5; a weak D match, TRBD2 (6 bases). V lost 3 bases and J lost 5, with 16 bases in between. The CDR3 covers 15 residues. Germline V gives CDR1 SGHNT, CDR2 YENEEA.

At least ten counts were recorded for this clonotype. The chain recombines TRBV10-2 with TRBJ2-7; D call uncertain. The CDR3 is 12 residues long. Trimming removed 4 bases from V and 3 bases from J, with 7 bases in between. Germline CDR1 WSHSY, CDR2 SAAADI. The CDR3 loop is CASSGSSYEQYF. CDR3 DNA: TGCGCCAGCAGTGGGTCCAGCTACGAGCAGTACTTC.

The sample holds a few counts of this clonotype. This chain uses TRBV6-2 or TRBV6-3 with TRBJ1-1; 7 positions agree with TRBD1. After removal of 7 bases from V and 10 bases from J, the junction contained 15 bases not matched to a gene. Germline V gene sequence: CDR1 MNHEY, CDR2 SVGEGT. The CDR3 contains 14 residues. The CDR3 protein is CASKFDRQGRIAFF. The CDR3 DNA sequence: TGTGCCAGCAAGTTTGATCGACAGGGTCGTATAGCTTTCTTT.

This clonotype came up many times. The rearrangement links TRBV28 to TRBJ2-1, with TRBD1 matching 7 bases. The J segment lost 0 bases and the V segment lost 10 bases, leaving 6 bases of the junction unmatched. There are 14 residues in the CDR3. Germline assignment: CDR1 MDHEN and CDR2 SYDVKM. The CDR3 protein is CATLRGSSYNEQFF. CDR3 bases: TGTGCCACCCTCAGGGGGTCCTCCTACAATGAGCAGTTCTTC.

This clonotype was seen at least ten times. This CDR3 reads CASSLEQGATFF. In nucleotides, the CDR3 is TGTGCCAGCAGCTTAGAACAGGGGGCGACTTTCTTT. The chain has TRBV7-9 and TRBJ1-1, with 9 bases matching TRBD1. V lost 1 base, J lost 12 bases, and 3 bases stayed unmatched. The CDR3 has 12 amino acids. CDR1 and CDR2 (germline): SEHNR, FQNEAQ (reference sequence).

This clonotype was counted only a few times. The chain joins TRBV5-4 to TRBJ2-5, with D possibly matching TRBD2 (5 bases). V gave up 3 bases and J gave up 8 bases, with 14 bases separating them. CDR1 and CDR2 from the germline V gene are SGHNT and YYREEE (reference sequence). The CDR3 is made up of 13 amino acids. The CDR3 nucleotides read TGTGCCAGCAGCTCGGACCATCGGGATACCCAGTACTTC. It codes for CASSSDHRDTQYF.

This clonotype showed up just a few times. The V gene is TRBV12-3 or TRBV12-4, the J gene TRBJ2-2; TRBD1 agrees at 7 bases. The CDR3 consists of 14 residues. The ends lost 4 bases at V and 6 bases at J; junction bases unmatched: 5. The CDR3 coding sequence is TGTGCCAGCAGTTGGAACAGGGGCGCCGGGGAGCTGTTTTTT. Translation: CASSWNRGAGELFF.

This clonotype has ten or more counts. This sequence joins TRBV24-1 and TRBJ1-1; D is uncertain. This CDR3 contains 13 residues. The germline gives CDR1 KGHDR, CDR2 SFDVKD. Trimming removed 8 bases at V and 0 bases at J, with 9 bases between. CDR3 amino acids: CATKKQMNTEAFF. For the CDR3, the DNA is TGTGCCACCAAGAAGCAGATGAACACTGAAGCTTTCTTT.

This clonotype was seen repeatedly, ten times or more. The junction does not match germline at one end; this may be a read error. The chain links TRBV6-6 to TRBJ1-2, with 7 bases fitting TRBD1. Germline loops: CDR1 MNHNY, CDR2 SVGAGI (reference sequence). The CDR3 runs 17 residues. Here the CDR3 DNA reads TGTGCCAGCAGTGACTCTATACCGGGACAGTCGCACTATGGCTACACCTTC. Translating gives CASSDSIPGQSHYGYTF.

This clonotype was counted at least ten times. This chain links TRBV3-1 with TRBJ2-4; 8 bases map to TRBD1. The germline V gene has CDR1 LGHDT and CDR2 YNNKEL (reference sequence). The CDR3 has 15 amino acids. Germline trimming cut 10 bases from V and 3 bases from J; bases unmatched to any gene: 11. The CDR3 reads CATQKETGGKNIQYF. CDR3 DNA: TGTGCCACCCAGAAAGAAACAGGGGGCAAAAACATTCAGTACTTC. Complete variable domain (other parts from reference TRBV3-1 and TRBJ2-4): DTAVSQTPKYLVTQMGNDKSIKCEQNLGHDTMYWYKQDSKKFLKIMFSYNNKELIINETVPNRFSPKSPDKAHLNLHINSLELGDSAVYFCATQKETGGKNIQYFGAGTRLSVL.

V is TRBV6-2 or TRBV6-3 and J is TRBJ1-2; perhaps TRBD1 as D (6 bases). CDR3 length: 13 amino acids. V lost 5 bases, J lost 7 bases, and 14 bases lay in between. CDR1 and CDR2 from the germline V gene are MNHEY and SVGEGT. CDR3 DNA: TGTGCCAGCAGTGAGCGGACAGCCGGTGGCTACACCTTC. Its protein product is CASSERTAGGYTF.